The 5 T cell receptor beta chains below all came from one sample that was sequenced in a study of tumor-infiltrating lymphocytes in primary liver carcinoma. A primer in the constant region served to generate TCR beta cDNA from approximately 460 ng of total RNA. Libraries of TCR beta came from three nested multiplex PCR rounds with slightly modified ARM-PCR. The first two PCR rounds used TRBV1-TRBV30 primers with a Cbeta primer, roughly 10 cycles each. TCRdb re-called the multiplex PCR reads through MiXCR, storing one row per CDR3 protein. The table records roughly 80,000 distinct CDR3 sequences, approximately 62% of them present only once. For each extraction, RNA and DNA were obtained together from 20-30 mg of unsorted bulk tissue. The material sequenced was tumor-adjacent normal liver tissue. These receptors came from a man aged 40-49 years with primary liver carcinoma and hepatitis B virus infection.

V gene TRBV19 combines with J gene TRBJ1-5; 7 positions agree with TRBD1. In germline, CDR1 is LNHDA, CDR2 SQIVND (reference sequence). This CDR3 spans 14 amino acids. With V trimmed by 7 bases and J by 6 bases, 9 bases remained unmatched. The CDR3 DNA is TGTGCCAGTACCCAGACAGGGTTGGGTCAGCCCCAGCATTTT. Protein: CASTQTGLGQPQHF.

The CDR3 DNA follows: TGTGCCAGCAGCCAAGTGGGGCTTCTAACGGGAGCGACAGATACGCAGTATTTT. Amino acid sequence: CASSQVGLLTGATDTQYF. The chain combines TRBV4-2 with TRBJ2-3; possibly TRBD2 for D (6 bases). V lost 1 base and J 3 bases, leaving 20 bases between the germline ends. CDR1 LGHNA and CDR2 YNFKEQ come from the germline V gene. The CDR3 spans 18 residues.

This clonotype came up a few times. The junction and the germline gene differ at one end; a read error may be behind it. In DNA, the CDR3 is TGCGCCTGCAGCTCTTCAGGAGGCCCCGCTAGCGGCCAAGAGACCCAGTACTTC. This encodes CACSSSGGPASGQETQYF. The genes are TRBV4-1 and TRBJ2-5; 7 bases agree with TRBD2. CDR3 size: 18 residues. Germline values: CDR1 MGHRA, CDR2 YSYEKL.

Turning to this clonotype: The junction differs from germline at one of its ends, possibly a read error. V is TRBV7-9 and J is TRBJ2-5; D might be TRBD2 (5 bases). The CDR3 extends over 15 amino acids. Germline V lookup: CDR1 SEHNR, CDR2 FQNEAQ (reference sequence). The CDR3 is CATSLAQTPQETQYF. The CDR3 coding sequence is TGTGCCACCAGCTTAGCGCAAACTCCACAAGAGACCCAGTACTTC.

This clonotype was observed a single time. The J gene is TRBJ1-6, the V gene TRBV6-1; D call uncertain. With 2 bases removed from V and 18 bases from J, the gap between germline ends came to 20 bases. The CDR3 totals 14 residues. Germline CDR1 reads MNHNS; CDR2 reads SASEGT. The CDR3 nucleotides read TGTGCCAGCAGTGAATCTTACAGAGGGTCACCACACCACTTT. Protein sequence: CASSESYRGSPHHF.